This entry is about one T cell receptor (beta chain). Trimming removed 0 bases from V and 1 base from J, with 9 bases in between. The CDR3 has 15 residues. Germline loops: CDR1 LNHNV, CDR2 YYDKDF (reference sequence). Described time point: baseline, week 1 (first vaccination visit). Treatment meaning: pre-vaccination baseline after standard-of-care therapy. This specimen comes from a study of a mutant IDH1 vaccine in newly diagnosed glioma. Data came from immunoSEQ multiplex PCR; TCRdb stores just in-frame clones and leaves some out. The sample carries 98,000 or so clones, approximately 90% recorded once.

Material: PBMCs, obtained from a glioma patient treated with radiotherapy, temozolomide or both. The TCR was taken from a woman aged 45-59 years with glioma. The V gene is TRBV15, the J gene TRBJ1-1; D is unclear. The chain's CDR3 is CATSRDIEGNTEAFF. CDR3 DNA sequence: TGTGCCACCAGCAGAGATATCGAAGGGAACACTGAAGCTTTCTTT.